This T cell receptor beta chain was identified in a study of T cell responses to AZD1222 COVID-19 vaccine. Whole-study results and caveats: Spike-specific TCR breadth rose after two AZD1222 doses, and depth rose as well. Repertoire sampling occurred only after the peak T cell response. Unmutated regions of variants are reportedly targeted by nearly half of spike-specific TCRs.

The assay was immunoSEQ multiplex PCR, and TCRdb's table has in-frame clones only and misses some. The sample records approximately 100,000 clones, around 85% being singletons. V was cut by 1 base and J by 9 bases, with 4 bases left in between. Germline V gives CDR1 LGHNA, CDR2 YSLEER. The CDR3 length is 12 residues. Worth noting for this clone: Antigen unknown.

This specimen consisted of peripheral blood, obtained 28 days after the second AZD1222 dose. This TCR derives from an adult who received the AZD1222 COVID-19 vaccine. The rearrangement uses TRBV4-3 and TRBJ1-6; the D is unclear. CDR3 protein: CASSQGSSPLHF. Written as DNA, the CDR3 is TGCGCCAGCAGCCAAGGATCTTCACCCCTCCACTTT.